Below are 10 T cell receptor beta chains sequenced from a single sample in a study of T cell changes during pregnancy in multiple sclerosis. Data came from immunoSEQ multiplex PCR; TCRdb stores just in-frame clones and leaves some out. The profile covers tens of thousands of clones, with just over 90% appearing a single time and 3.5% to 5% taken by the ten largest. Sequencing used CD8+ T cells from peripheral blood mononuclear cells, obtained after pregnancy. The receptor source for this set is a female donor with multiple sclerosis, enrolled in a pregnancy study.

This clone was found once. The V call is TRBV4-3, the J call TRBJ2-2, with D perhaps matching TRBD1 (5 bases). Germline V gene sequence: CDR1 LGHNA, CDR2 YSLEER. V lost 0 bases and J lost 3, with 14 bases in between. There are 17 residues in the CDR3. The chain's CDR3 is CASSQDLGRADTGELFF. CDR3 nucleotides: TGCGCCAGCAGCCAAGATCTAGGCAGGGCGGACACCGGGGAGCTGTTTTTT.

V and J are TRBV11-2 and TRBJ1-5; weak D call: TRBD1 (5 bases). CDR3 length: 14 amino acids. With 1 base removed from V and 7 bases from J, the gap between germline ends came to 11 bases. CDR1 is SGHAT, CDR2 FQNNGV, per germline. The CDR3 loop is CASSLGAGKQPQHF. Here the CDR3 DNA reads TGTGCCAGCAGCTTAGGGGCAGGGAAGCAGCCCCAGCATTTT.

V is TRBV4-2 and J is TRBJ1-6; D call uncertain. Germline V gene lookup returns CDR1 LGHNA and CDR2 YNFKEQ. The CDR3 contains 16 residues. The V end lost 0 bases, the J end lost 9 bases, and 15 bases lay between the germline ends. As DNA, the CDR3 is TGTGCCAGCAGCCAAGATGTAGTCTCTGTTGGTTCACCCCTCCACTTT. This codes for CASSQDVVSVGSPLHF.

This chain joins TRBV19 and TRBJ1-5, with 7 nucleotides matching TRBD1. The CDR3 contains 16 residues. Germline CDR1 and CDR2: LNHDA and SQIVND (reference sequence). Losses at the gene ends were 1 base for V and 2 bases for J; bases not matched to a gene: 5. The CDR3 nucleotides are TGTGCCAGTAGTATAGGTCGGGACAGACGCAATCAGCCCCAGCATTTT. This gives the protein CASSIGRDRRNQPQHF.

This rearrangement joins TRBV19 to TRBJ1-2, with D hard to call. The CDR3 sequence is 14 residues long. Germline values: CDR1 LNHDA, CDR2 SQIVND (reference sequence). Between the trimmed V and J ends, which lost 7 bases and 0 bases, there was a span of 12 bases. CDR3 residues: CASNPGRPNYGYTF. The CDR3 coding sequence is TGTGCCAGTAACCCCGGGAGGCCTAACTATGGCTACACCTTC.

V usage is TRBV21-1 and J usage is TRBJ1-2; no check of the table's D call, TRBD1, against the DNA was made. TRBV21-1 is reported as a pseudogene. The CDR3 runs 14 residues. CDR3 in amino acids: CASWAGTENYGYTF. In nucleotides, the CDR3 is TGTGCCAGCTGGGCCGGGACAGAGAACTATGGCTACACCTTC.

The CDR3 nucleotides read TGTGCCAGCGGAGGGACAGCTGAAGCTTTCTTT. Protein sequence: CASGGTAEAFF. The chain is built from TRBV27 and TRBJ1-1; 7 positions agree with TRBD1. Looked up from germline, CDR1 is MNHEY and CDR2 is SMNVEV (reference sequence). CDR3 length equals 11 residues. Trimming cost V 8 bases and J 6 bases; bases outside gene matches: 3.

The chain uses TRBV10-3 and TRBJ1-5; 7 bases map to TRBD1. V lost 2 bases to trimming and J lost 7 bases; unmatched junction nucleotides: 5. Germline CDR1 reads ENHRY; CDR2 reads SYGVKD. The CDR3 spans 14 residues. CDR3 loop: CAISERQGSQPQHF. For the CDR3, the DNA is TGTGCCATCAGTGAGAGACAGGGTTCGCAGCCCCAGCATTTT.

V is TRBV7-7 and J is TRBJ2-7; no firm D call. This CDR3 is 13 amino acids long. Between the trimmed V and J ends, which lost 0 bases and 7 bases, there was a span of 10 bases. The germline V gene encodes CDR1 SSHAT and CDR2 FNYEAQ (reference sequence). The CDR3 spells CASSLALHEEQYF. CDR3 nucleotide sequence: TGTGCCAGCAGCTTAGCGTTACACGAAGAGCAGTACTTC. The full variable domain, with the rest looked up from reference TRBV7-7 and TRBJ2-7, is GAGVSQSPRYKVTKRGQDVTLRCDPISSHATLYWYQQALGQGPEFLTYFNYEAQPDKSGLPSDRFSAERPEGSISTLTIQRTEQRDSAMYRCASSLALHEEQYFGPGTRLTVT.

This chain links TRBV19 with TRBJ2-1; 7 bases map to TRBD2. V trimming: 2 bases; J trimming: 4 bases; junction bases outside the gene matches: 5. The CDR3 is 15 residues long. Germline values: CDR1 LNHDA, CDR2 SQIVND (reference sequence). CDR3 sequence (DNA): TGTGCCAGTAGTATACTCCCGCGGGGGTACAATGAGCAGTTCTTC. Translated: CASSILPRGYNEQFF.